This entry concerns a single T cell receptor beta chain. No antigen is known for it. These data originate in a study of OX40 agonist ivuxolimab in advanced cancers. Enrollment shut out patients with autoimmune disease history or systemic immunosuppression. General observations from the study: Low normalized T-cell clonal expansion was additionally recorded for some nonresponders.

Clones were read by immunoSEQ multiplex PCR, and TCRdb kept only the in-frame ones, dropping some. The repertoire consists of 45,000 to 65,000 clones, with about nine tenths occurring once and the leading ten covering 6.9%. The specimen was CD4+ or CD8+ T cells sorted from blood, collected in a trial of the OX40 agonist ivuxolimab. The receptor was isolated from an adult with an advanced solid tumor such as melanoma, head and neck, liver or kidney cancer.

CDR3 amino acids: CASSQLQGTGYEQYF. The CDR3 DNA reads as TGTGCCAGCAGCCAACTACAGGGTACCGGCTACGAGCAGTACTTC. The chain joins TRBV14 to TRBJ2-5, with a weak D call TRBD1 (6 bases). The DNA end is a closer match to TRBJ2-7, so the J assignment may be wrong. From germline, CDR1 is SGHDN and CDR2 FVKESK. The CDR3 covers 15 residues.